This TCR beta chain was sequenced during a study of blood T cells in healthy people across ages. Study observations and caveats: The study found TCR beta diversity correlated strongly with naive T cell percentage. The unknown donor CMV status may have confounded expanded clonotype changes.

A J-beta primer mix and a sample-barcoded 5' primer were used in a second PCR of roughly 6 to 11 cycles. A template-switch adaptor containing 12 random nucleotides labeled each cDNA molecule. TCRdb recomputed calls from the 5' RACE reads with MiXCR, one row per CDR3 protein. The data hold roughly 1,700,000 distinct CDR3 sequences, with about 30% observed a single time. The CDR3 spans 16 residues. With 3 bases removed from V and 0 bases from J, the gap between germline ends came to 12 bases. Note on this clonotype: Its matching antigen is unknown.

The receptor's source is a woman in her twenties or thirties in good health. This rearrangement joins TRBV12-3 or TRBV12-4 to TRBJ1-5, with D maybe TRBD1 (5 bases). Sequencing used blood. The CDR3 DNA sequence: TGTGCCAGCAGTTTCGCAGGGTGGTATAGCAATCAGCCCCAGCATTTT. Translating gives CASSFAGWYSNQPQHF.